This record concerns one T cell receptor beta chain sequence. Its matching antigen is unknown. The CDR3 extends over 14 amino acids. Germline CDR1 SGHAT, CDR2 FQNNGV. V lost 7 bases and J lost 3; bases outside the gene matches: 9. The record originates from a study of cytomegalovirus exposure and HLA in healthy donors. Study information: An earlier analysis found around 120 million unique TCR beta sequences from roughly 170 million T cells.

Findings and caveats of the study: The likely origin of a cluster of highly shared sequence variants was a sequencing artifact.

The PCR had 60 Vbeta and 13 Jbeta primers. Sequencing used immunoSEQ multiplex PCR; TCRdb keeps in-frame clones, though not all of them. The table lists about 160,000 clones, around 83% of them singletons. The chain uses TRBV11-2 and TRBJ2-7; 7 bases fit TRBD1. What was sequenced was PBMCs. The clonotype originates from a man aged 18 to 29 in good health and CMV-seropositive. The CDR3, as DNA: TGTGCCAGCATAGGGGGCGGGCGGTACTACGAGCAGTACTTC. It encodes CASIGGGRYYEQYF.